This record covers a single TCR beta chain. Libraries were prepared by immunoSEQ multiplex PCR; TCRdb keeps only in-frame clonotypes and omits some of them. The table lists 450,000 to 650,000 clones, about 80% of them singletons. The data derive from a study of shared clonotypes between healthy human individuals. CDR3 length: 13 residues. Germline V gene lookup returns CDR1 SGHNT and CDR2 YYREEE (reference sequence). Trimming left V 0 bases short and J 11 bases short, with 14 bases between. The clonotype originates from a woman aged 40 to 50 in good health. Some clones in this sample may be carry-over from other donors' samples. V and J are TRBV5-4 and TRBJ1-2; D remains unclear. Sequenced sample: PBMCs. The CDR3 DNA sequence: TGTGCCAGCAGCTTGGTCAACCCGCTCCGTTACACCTTC. This codes for CASSLVNPLRYTF.